This is a list of T cell receptor beta chains from one sample in a study of T cells in Graves' hyperthyroidism and ophthalmopathy. Each CDR3 protein is one row after TCRdb ran MiXCR on the multiplex PCR reads. The data show hundreds of thousands of distinct CDR3 sequences, 14% seen once. Sequenced material: blood. Receptor source: a woman in her thirties or forties with Graves' hyperthyroidism. CDR3s include the opening cysteine and the closing phenylalanine or tryptophan. A D gene is named only where the DNA matches it firmly. Where a row states a size, it is once, few, many or the class of an expanded clone; other rows omit it.

clone size	V gene	D gene	J gene	CDR3 protein	CDR3 DNA
many	TRBV3-1	NA	TRBJ2-1	CASTREDEQFF	TGTGCCAGCACCAGGGAGGATGAGCAGTTCTTC
few	TRBV11-3	TRBD1	TRBJ2-3	CASSPHRTGATDTQYF	TGTGCCAGCAGCCCGCATCGGACAGGGGCCACAGATACGCAGTATTTT
many	TRBV20-1	NA	TRBJ1-1	CSARRGAVRDTEAFF	TGCAGTGCTAGGCGGGGGGCTGTACGAGACACTGAAGCTTTCTTT
many	TRBV5-1	NA	TRBJ2-2	CASSGQSTGELFF	TGCGCCAGCAGCGGGCAGAGCACCGGGGAGCTGTTTTTT
many	TRBV12-3/TRBV12-4	NA	TRBJ2-6	CASSLSSGANVLTF	TGTGCCAGCAGTCTCAGCTCTGGGGCCAACGTCCTGACTTTC
many	TRBV27	NA	TRBJ2-7	CASSSPDLYEQYF	TGTGCCAGCAGTTCACCGGACTTATACGAGCAGTACTTC
many	TRBV30	NA	TRBJ2-1	CAWRSWINEQFF	TGTGCCTGGAGGTCATGGATAAATGAGCAGTTCTTC
many	TRBV5-1	TRBD1	TRBJ2-3	CASSLGDRSTDTQYF	TGCGCCAGCAGCTTGGGGGACAGGAGCACAGATACGCAGTATTTT
few	TRBV29-1	NA	TRBJ1-4	CSVGVNEKLFF	TGCAGCGTTGGTGTGAATGAAAAACTGTTTTTT
NA	TRBV24-1	TRBD2	TRBJ2-5	CATSDPPGTSGSETQYF	TGTGCCACCAGTGATCCTCCCGGGACTAGCGGGTCAGAGACCCAGTACTTC
many	TRBV28	TRBD2	TRBJ2-5	CASIGGDFGARETQYF	TGTGCCAGCATTGGGGGGGATTTTGGGGCCCGGGAGACCCAGTACTTC
NA	TRBV27	NA	TRBJ2-7	CASSLQLKGEQYF	TGTGCCAGCAGTTTACAGTTGAAGGGCGAGCAGTACTTC
few	TRBV15	NA	TRBJ2-3	CATGRSDTQYF	TGTGCCACCGGGAGGTCAGATACGCAGTATTTT
many	TRBV6-1	NA	TRBJ1-2	CASKPFPGDGNYGYTF	TGTGCCAGCAAGCCATTCCCTGGGGACGGTAACTATGGCTACACCTTC
few	TRBV28	TRBD1	TRBJ2-7	CASTQTGEPSYEQYF	TGTGCCAGCACCCAGACAGGGGAGCCTTCCTACGAGCAGTACTTC
few	TRBV20-1	TRBD2	TRBJ2-1	CSAESGRELIDEQFF	TGCAGTGCTGAAAGCGGGAGGGAACTTATCGATGAGCAGTTCTTC
many	TRBV3-1	NA	TRBJ2-7	CASSRSREGEQYF	TGTGCCAGCAGCCGTTCTCGGGAAGGCGAGCAGTACTTC
NA	TRBV6-2/TRBV6-3	NA	TRBJ2-5	CASSDSNGETQYF	TGTGCCAGCAGTGACTCGAATGGGGAGACCCAGTACTTC